This is a list of T cell receptor beta chains from one sample in a study of molecular identifiers for immune sequencing clone quantification. TCRdb recomputed calls from the PCR reads with MiXCR, one row per CDR3 protein. The repertoire holds under 650,000 distinct CDR3 sequences, with about 20% as singletons. What was sequenced was naive CD8+ T cells from blood, with Jurkat cell RNA spiked in. These receptors originate from a human donor in good health. Some libraries in this study had Jurkat cell RNA spiked in. Both conserved end residues are part of each CDR3. D genes are given only for firm matches. Expanded clones get a size class; other rows say once, few or many, or leave the size out.

D gene	V gene	clone size	J gene	CDR3 protein	CDR3 DNA
-	TRBV27	many	TRBJ1-2	CASSLRGGYGYTF	TGTGCCAGCAGTTTACGGGGGGGATATGGCTACACCTTC
TRBD2	TRBV5-4	many	TRBJ2-7	CASSFLAGALGDEQYF	TGTGCCAGCAGCTTTCTAGCGGGAGCATTAGGGGACGAGCAGTACTTC
-	TRBV19	-	TRBJ2-6	CATTPVSFGANVLTF	TGTGCCACCACTCCGGTCTCTTTTGGGGCCAACGTCCTGACTTTC
TRBD2	TRBV30	many	TRBJ2-3	CAWSVAGGPDTQYF	TGTGCCTGGAGTGTTGCGGGGGGTCCAGATACGCAGTATTTT
-	TRBV7-3	few	TRBJ2-2	CASSFSLSSDGELFF	TGTGCCAGCAGCTTCAGCTTGTCTAGCGACGGGGAGCTGTTTTTT
-	TRBV24-1	many	TRBJ2-1	CATSDWVEYNEQFF	TGTGCCACCAGTGATTGGGTTGAATACAATGAGCAGTTCTTC
-	TRBV28	-	TRBJ2-2	CASRVLRLEPNTGELFF	TGCGCCAGCAGAGTGCTGCGTTTGGAACCGAACACCGGGGAGCTGTTTTTT
-	TRBV7-9	many	TRBJ2-7	CASSFVQQGRTYEQYF	TGTGCCAGCAGCTTCGTTCAACAGGGTAGAACCTACGAGCAGTACTTC
-	TRBV25-1	many	TRBJ2-7	CASSAFLRVCILVYF	TGTGCCAGCAGTGCTTTCCTCAGGGTTTGTATCCTCGTGTACTTC
-	TRBV4-1	many	TRBJ2-7	CASSQVRADYEQYF	TGCGCCAGCAGCCAAGTTCGGGCAGACTACGAGCAGTACTTC
TRBD2	TRBV7-9	many	TRBJ2-7	CASSPPGLAGGDYEQYF	TGTGCCAGCAGCCCACCAGGACTAGCGGGGGGCGACTACGAGCAGTACTTC
-	TRBV20-1	many	TRBJ2-3	CSAEDEGRGRVTDTQYF	TGCAGTGCTGAGGATGAGGGGAGGGGGAGGGTCACAGATACGCAGTATTTT
TRBD1	TRBV18	few	TRBJ2-7	CASSPGTGPSRVSYEQYF	TGTGCCAGCTCACCTGGGACAGGGCCCTCAAGGGTTAGCTACGAGCAGTACTTC
TRBD1	TRBV4-2	-	TRBJ1-1	CASSEDQTGGAESTEAFF	TGTGCCAGCAGCGAGGACCAGACAGGGGGCGCGGAGAGCACTGAAGCTTTCTTT
TRBD2	TRBV30	many	TRBJ2-3	CAWSPGSGAADTQYF	TGTGCCTGGAGTCCCGGGAGCGGGGCCGCAGATACGCAGTATTTT
-	TRBV3-1	-	TRBJ2-5	CASSQEGPPGETQYF	TGTGCCAGCAGCCAAGAGGGCCCGCCTGGGGAGACCCAGTACTTC
TRBD1	TRBV6-2/TRBV6-3	-	TRBJ2-1	CASRQPGQATNEQFF	TGTGCCAGCAGACAACCGGGACAGGCAACAAATGAGCAGTTCTTC
-	TRBV6-2/TRBV6-3	many	TRBJ1-5	CASSPNLGNYQPQHF	TGTGCCAGCAGCCCCAATTTGGGAAACTATCAGCCCCAGCATTTT
TRBD1	TRBV27	many	TRBJ1-1	CASNPTGGGTEAFF	TGTGCCAGCAACCCGACAGGGGGGGGAACTGAAGCTTTCTTT
-	TRBV20-1	-	TRBJ2-7	CSATRTETYEQYF	TGCAGTGCAACGAGGACAGAGACCTACGAGCAGTACTTC